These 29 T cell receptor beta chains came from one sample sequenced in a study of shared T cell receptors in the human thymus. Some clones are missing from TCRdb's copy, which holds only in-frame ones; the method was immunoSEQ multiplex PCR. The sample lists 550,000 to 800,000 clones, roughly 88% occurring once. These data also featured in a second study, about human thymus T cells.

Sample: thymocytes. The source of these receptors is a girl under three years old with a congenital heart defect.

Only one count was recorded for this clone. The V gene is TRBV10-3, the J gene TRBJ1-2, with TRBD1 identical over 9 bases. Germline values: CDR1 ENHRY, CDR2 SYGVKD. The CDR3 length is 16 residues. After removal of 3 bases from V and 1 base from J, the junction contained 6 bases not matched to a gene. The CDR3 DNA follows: TGTGCCATCAGTGAAACAGGGGGCCCCTTTAACTATGGCTACACCTTC. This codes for CAISETGGPFNYGYTF.

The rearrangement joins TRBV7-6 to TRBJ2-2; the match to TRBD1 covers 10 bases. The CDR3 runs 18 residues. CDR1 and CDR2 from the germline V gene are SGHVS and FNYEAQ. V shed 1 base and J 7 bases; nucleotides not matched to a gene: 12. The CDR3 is CASSLDGQGEGKGGELFF. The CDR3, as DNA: TGTGCCAGCAGCTTAGACGGACAGGGGGAAGGCAAAGGCGGGGAGCTGTTTTTT.

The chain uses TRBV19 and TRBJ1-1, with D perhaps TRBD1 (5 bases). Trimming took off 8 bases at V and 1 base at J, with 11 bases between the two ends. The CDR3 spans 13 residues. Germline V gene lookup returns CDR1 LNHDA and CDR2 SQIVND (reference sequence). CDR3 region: CASLCGGNTEAFF. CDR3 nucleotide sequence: TGTGCCAGTCTTTGCGGGGGGAACACTGAAGCTTTCTTT.

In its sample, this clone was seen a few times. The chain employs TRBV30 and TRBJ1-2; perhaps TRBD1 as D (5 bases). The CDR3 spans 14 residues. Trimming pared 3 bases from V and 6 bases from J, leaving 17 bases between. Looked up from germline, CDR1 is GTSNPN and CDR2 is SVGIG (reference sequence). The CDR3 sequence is CAWRDHIEGDGYTF. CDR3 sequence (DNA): TGTGCCTGGAGAGATCACATCGAAGGGGATGGCTACACCTTC. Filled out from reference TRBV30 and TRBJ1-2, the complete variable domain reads SQTIHQWPATLVQPVGSPLSLECTVEGTSNPNLYWYRQAAGRGLQLLFYSVGIGQISSEVPQNLSASRPQDRQFILSSKKLLLSDSGFYLCAWRDHIEGDGYTFGSGTRLTVV.

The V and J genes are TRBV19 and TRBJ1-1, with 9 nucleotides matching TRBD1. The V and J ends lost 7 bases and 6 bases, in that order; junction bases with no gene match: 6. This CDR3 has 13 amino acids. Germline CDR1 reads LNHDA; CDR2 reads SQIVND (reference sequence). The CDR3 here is CASKRTGVPEAFF. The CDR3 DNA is TGTGCCAGTAAGCGGACAGGGGTCCCTGAAGCTTTCTTT.

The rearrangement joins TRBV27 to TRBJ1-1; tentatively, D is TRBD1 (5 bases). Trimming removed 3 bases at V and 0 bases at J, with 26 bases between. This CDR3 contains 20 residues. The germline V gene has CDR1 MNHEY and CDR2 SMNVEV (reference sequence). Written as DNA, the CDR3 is TGTGCCAGCAGTTTGGGGGGGGATTTCAATTCGGAGGGCATGAACACTGAAGCTTTCTTT. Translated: CASSLGGDFNSEGMNTEAFF.

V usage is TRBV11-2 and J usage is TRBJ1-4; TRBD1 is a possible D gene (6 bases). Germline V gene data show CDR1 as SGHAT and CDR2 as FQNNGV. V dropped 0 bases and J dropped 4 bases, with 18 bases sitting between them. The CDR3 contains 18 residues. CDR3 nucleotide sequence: TGTGCCAGCAGCTTAGAGGGCTCCGAAAAGGGACATAATGAAAAACTGTTTTTT. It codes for CASSLEGSEKGHNEKLFF.

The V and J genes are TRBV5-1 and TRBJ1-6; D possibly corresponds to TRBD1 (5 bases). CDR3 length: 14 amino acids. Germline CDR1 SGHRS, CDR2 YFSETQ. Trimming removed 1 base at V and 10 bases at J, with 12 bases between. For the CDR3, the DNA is TGCGCCAGCAGCTTGTCAGGGCAAGGATCACCCCTCCACTTT. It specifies CASSLSGQGSPLHF.

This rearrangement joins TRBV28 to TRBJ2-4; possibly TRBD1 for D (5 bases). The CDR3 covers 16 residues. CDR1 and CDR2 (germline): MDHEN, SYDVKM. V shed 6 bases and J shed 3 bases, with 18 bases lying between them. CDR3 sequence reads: CASSRNQGFGKNIQYF. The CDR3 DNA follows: TGTGCCAGCAGCCGCAACCAGGGTTTTGGCAAAAACATTCAGTACTTC. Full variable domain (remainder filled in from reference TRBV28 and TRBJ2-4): DVKVTQSSRYLVKRTGEKVFLECVQDMDHENMFWYRQDPGLGLRLIYFSYDVKMKEKGDIPEGYSVSREKKERFSLILESASTNQTSMYLCASSRNQGFGKNIQYFGAGTRLSVL.

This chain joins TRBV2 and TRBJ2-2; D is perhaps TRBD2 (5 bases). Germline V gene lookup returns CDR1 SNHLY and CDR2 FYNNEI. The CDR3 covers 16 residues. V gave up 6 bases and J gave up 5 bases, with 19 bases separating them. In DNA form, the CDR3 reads TGTGCCAGCAGGCGACCTAGCTATTACGAAACCGGGGAGCTGTTTTTT. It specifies CASRRPSYYETGELFF.

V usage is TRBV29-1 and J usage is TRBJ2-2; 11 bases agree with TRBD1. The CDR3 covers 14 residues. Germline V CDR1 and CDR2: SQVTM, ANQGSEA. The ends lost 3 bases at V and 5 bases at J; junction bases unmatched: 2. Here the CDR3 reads CSVEGQGETGELFF. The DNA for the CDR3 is TGCAGCGTTGAGGGACAGGGGGAAACCGGGGAGCTGTTTTTT.

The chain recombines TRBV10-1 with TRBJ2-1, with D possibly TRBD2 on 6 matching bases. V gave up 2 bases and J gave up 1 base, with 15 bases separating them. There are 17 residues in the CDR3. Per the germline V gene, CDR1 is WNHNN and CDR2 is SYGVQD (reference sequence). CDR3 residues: CASSESGLMGSYNEQFF. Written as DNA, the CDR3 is TGCGCCAGCAGTGAGAGCGGACTAATGGGATCCTACAATGAGCAGTTCTTC.

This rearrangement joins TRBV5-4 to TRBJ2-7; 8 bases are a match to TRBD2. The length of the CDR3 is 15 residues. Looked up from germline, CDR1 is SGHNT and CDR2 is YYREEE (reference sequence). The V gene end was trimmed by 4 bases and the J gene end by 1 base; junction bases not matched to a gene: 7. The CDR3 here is CASSSSTSESYEQYF. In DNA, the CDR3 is TGTGCCAGCAGCAGCTCGACTAGCGAATCCTACGAGCAGTACTTC.

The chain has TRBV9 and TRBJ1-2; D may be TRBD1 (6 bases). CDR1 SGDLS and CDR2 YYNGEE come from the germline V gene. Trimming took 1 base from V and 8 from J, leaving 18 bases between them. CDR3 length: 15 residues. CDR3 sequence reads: CASSVWERTAGGYTF. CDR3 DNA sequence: TGTGCCAGCAGCGTATGGGAGCGGACAGCCGGAGGCTACACCTTC.

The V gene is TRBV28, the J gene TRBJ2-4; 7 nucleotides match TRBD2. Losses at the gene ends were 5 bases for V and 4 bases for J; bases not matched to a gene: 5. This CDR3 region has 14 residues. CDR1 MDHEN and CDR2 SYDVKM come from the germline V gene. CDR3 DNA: TGTGCCAGCAGTCCTACGCGGGAGAAAAACATTCAGTACTTC. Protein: CASSPTREKNIQYF.

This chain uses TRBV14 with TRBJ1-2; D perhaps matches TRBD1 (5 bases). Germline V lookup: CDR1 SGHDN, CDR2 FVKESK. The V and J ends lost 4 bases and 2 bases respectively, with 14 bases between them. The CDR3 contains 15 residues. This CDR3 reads CASSPGGEGNYGYTF. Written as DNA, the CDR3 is TGTGCCAGCAGCCCCGGAGGGGAGGGGAACTATGGCTACACCTTC.

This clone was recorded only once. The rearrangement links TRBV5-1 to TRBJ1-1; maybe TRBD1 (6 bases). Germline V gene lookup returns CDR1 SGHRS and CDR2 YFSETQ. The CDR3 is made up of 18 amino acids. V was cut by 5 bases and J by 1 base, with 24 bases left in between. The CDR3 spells CASRAGGAGSIANTEAFF. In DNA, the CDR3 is TGCGCCAGCAGGGCGGGGGGCGCGGGGAGTATCGCGAACACTGAAGCTTTCTTT.

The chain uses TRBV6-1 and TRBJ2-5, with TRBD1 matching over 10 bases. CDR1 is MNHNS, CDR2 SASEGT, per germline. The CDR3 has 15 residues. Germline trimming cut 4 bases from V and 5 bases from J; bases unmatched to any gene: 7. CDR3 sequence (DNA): TGTGCCAGCAGTGGGGGGACAGGGGTGAGTGAGACCCAGTACTTC. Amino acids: CASSGGTGVSETQYF.

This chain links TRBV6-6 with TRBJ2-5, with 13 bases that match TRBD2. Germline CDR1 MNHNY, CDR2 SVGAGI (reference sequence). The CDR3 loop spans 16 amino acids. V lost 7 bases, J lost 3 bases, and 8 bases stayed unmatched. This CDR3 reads CASKPLGLAGKETQYF. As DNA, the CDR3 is TGTGCCAGCAAACCCCTGGGACTAGCGGGGAAAGAGACCCAGTACTTC.

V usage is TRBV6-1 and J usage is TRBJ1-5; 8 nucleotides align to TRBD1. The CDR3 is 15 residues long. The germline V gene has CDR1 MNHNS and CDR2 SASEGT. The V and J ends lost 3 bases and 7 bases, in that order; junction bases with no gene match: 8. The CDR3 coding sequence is TGTGCCAGCAGTGATTCGGACAGGGAGAGGCAGCCCCAGCATTTT. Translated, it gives CASSDSDRERQPQHF.

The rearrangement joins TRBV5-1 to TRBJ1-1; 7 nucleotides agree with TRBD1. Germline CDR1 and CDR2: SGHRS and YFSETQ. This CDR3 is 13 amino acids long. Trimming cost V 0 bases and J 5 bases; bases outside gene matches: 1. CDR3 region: CASSLEQGTEAFF. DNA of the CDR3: TGCGCCAGCAGCTTGGAACAGGGGACTGAAGCTTTCTTT. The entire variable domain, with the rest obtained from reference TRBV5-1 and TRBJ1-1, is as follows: KAGVTQTPRYLIKTRGQQVTLSCSPISGHRSVSWYQQTPGQGLQFLFEYFSETQRNKGNFPGRFSGRQFSNSRSEMNVSTLELGDSALYLCASSLEQGTEAFFGQGTRLTVV.

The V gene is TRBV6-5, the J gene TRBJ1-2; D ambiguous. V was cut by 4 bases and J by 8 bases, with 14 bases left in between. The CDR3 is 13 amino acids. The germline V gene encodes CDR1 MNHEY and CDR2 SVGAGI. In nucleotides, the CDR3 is TGTGCCAGCAGTTTGCGGGGTCGGTGGGGCTACACCTTC. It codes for CASSLRGRWGYTF.

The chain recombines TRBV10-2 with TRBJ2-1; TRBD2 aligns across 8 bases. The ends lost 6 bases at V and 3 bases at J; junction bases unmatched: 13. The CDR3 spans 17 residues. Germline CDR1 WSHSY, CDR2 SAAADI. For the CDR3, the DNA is TGCGCCAGCAGACACTTCGTAGCGGGGAAGTACTACAATGAGCAGTTCTTC. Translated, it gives CASRHFVAGKYYNEQFF.

The CDR3 DNA is TGTGCCAGCAGGGGACAGGGACCTACGGGAGGCTACACCTTC. Protein sequence: CASRGQGPTGGYTF. The genes are TRBV2 and TRBJ1-2; 9 bases fit TRBD1. Per germline, CDR1 SNHLY and CDR2 FYNNEI. The CDR3 is 14 residues long. The V gene end was trimmed by 6 bases and the J gene end by 8 bases; junction bases not matched to a gene: 10.

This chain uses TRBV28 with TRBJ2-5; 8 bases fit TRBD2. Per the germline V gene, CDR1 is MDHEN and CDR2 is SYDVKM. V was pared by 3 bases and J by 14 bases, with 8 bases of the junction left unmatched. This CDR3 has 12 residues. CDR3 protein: CASSLGLAGSYF. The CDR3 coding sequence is TGTGCCAGCAGTTTGGGGCTAGCGGGCTCTTACTTC.

Here the CDR3 DNA reads TGCGCCAGCAGCCAAGACCGAACCGGGACAGGGTGGTACGAGCAGTACTTC. Its protein is CASSQDRTGTGWYEQYF. This chain uses TRBV4-3 with TRBJ2-7; 9 nucleotides line up with TRBD1. Unmatched junction bases numbered 10, after V lost 0 bases and J lost 4 bases. The CDR3 length is 17 residues. Germline values: CDR1 LGHNA, CDR2 YSLEER.

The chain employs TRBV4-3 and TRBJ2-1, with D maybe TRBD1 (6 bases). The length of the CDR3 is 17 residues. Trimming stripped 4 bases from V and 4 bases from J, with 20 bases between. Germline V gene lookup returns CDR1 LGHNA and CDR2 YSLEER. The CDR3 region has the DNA TGCGCCAGCAGCCCCCGAAGGGGCAGGGGATTATACAATGAGCAGTTCTTC. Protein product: CASSPRRGRGLYNEQFF.

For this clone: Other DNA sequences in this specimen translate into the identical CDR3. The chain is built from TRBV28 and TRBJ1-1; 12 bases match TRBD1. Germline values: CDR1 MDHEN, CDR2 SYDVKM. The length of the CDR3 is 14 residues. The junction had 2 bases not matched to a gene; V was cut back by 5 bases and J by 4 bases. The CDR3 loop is CASSPGQGATEAFF. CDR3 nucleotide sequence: TGTGCCAGCAGTCCGGGACAGGGGGCCACTGAAGCTTTCTTT.

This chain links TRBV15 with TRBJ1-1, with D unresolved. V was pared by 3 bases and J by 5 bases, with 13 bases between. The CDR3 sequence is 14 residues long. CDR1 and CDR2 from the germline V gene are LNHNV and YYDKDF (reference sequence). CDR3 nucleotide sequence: TGTGCCACCAGCAGGTACGAGGCTGGAACTGAAGCTTTCTTT. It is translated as CATSRYEAGTEAFF.